The present T cell receptor beta chain was sequenced within a study of cytomegalovirus exposure and HLA in healthy donors. Germline lookup yields CDR1 MNHEY and CDR2 SMNVEV (reference sequence). V was pared by 5 bases and J by 6 bases, with 22 bases between. This CDR3 region has 16 residues. The PCR was carried out with 60 Vbeta primers and 13 Jbeta primers. Generated by immunoSEQ multiplex PCR, the TCRdb table keeps only in-frame clones and is missing some. Of about 150,000 clones listed, roughly three quarters are singletons. This clonotype originated in a man aged 30 to 45 in good health and CMV-seropositive. The source material was PBMCs. The chain joins TRBV27 to TRBJ1-2; perhaps TRBD1 as D (6 bases). The chain's CDR3 is CASSTFGQRDPDGYTF. Written as DNA, the CDR3 is TGTGCCAGCAGTACCTTCGGACAGCGAGACCCCGATGGCTACACCTTC.